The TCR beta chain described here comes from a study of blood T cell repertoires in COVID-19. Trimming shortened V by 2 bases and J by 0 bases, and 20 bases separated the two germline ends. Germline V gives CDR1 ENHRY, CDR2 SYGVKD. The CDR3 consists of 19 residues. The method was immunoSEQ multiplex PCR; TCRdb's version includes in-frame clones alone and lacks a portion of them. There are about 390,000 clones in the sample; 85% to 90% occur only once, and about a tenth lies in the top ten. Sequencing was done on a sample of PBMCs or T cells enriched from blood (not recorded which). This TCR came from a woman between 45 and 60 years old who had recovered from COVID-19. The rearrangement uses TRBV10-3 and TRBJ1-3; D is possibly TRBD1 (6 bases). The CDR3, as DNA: TGTGCCATCAGTGAGCCTCTTAAAATGACAGGCAGCTCTGGAAACACCATATATTTT. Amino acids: CAISEPLKMTGSSGNTIYF.